Shown below are 6 T cell receptor beta chains from a single sample sequenced in a study of T cell responses to AZD1222 COVID-19 vaccine. TCRdb keeps only in-frame clones here, not all; method: immunoSEQ multiplex PCR. The sample contains around 100,000 clones, nearly 90% of which appear only once. Sequenced material: peripheral blood, taken 28 days after the second AZD1222 dose. These receptors originate from an adult who received the AZD1222 COVID-19 vaccine.

The table lists this clone with a count of one. The J gene is TRBJ2-2, the V gene TRBV27; 9 nucleotides match TRBD2. The CDR3 sequence is 15 residues long. CDR1 and CDR2 (germline): MNHEY, SMNVEV (reference sequence). The ends lost 4 bases at V and 5 bases at J; junction bases unmatched: 5. The DNA of the CDR3 is TGTGCCAGCAGTTCGGTAGCGGGAGTGACCGGGGAGCTGTTTTTT. Translation: CASSSVAGVTGELFF.

The chain is built from TRBV5-5 and TRBJ2-3; D is undetermined. The CDR3 extends over 20 amino acids. Trimming took 4 bases from V and 1 from J, leaving 28 bases between them. CDR1 and CDR2 (germline): SGHKS, YYEKEE (reference sequence). CDR3 DNA: TGTGCCAGCAGCCCTCCTTTGACCAGCCTTCGGGCTAGTGGCACAGATACGCAGTATTTT. Translation: CASSPPLTSLRASGTDTQYF. Full variable domain (remainder filled in from reference TRBV5-5 and TRBJ2-3): DAGVTQSPTHLIKTRGQQVTLRCSPISGHKSVSWYQQVLGQGPQFIFQYYEKEERGRGNFPDRFSARQFPNYSSELNVNALLLGDSALYLCASSPPLTSLRASGTDTQYFGPGTRLTVL.

The CDR3 region has the DNA TGTGCCAGCTACTCCGGGACAGGGATCACTGAAGCTTTCTTT. It specifies CASYSGTGITEAFF. The chain has TRBV18 and TRBJ1-1; 9 nucleotides line up with TRBD1. With 7 bases clipped from V and 4 bases from J, the junction kept 7 bases outside the gene matches. This CDR3 region has 14 residues. Germline lookup yields CDR1 KGHSH and CDR2 LQKENI. The full variable domain, in which reference TRBV18 and TRBJ1-1 provide the parts outside the CDR3, is NAGVMQNPRHLVRRRGQEARLRCSPMKGHSHVYWYRQLPEEGLKFMVYLQKENIIDESGMPKERFSAEFPKEGPSILRIQQVVRGDSAAYFCASYSGTGITEAFFGQGTRLTVV.

The chain recombines TRBV10-3 with TRBJ1-5, with no clear D. CDR1 ENHRY and CDR2 SYGVKD come from the germline V gene. The germline V and J ends were trimmed by 0 bases and 5 bases, with 8 bases remaining between them. The CDR3 has 14 amino acids. CDR3 protein: CAISESSGDQPQHF. The CDR3 DNA reads as TGTGCCATCAGTGAGTCCAGTGGCGATCAGCCCCAGCATTTT.

The V gene is TRBV5-1, the J gene TRBJ2-5; TRBD1 aligns across 7 bases. Germline V gives CDR1 SGHRS, CDR2 YFSETQ. The junction had 3 bases not matched to a gene; V was cut back by 3 bases and J by 1 base. This CDR3 has 14 amino acids. The CDR3 coding sequence is TGCGCCAGCAGCTGGGGGACAGCCCAAGAGACCCAGTACTTC. As protein: CASSWGTAQETQYF.

This chain uses TRBV5-1 with TRBJ2-7, with 8 bases that match TRBD1. The V and J ends lost 4 bases and 2 bases, in that order; junction bases with no gene match: 5. Per the germline V gene, CDR1 is SGHRS and CDR2 is YFSETQ. The CDR3 spans 14 residues. The CDR3 nucleotides read TGCGCCAGCAGCCTAGGGACAGGAACCTACGAGCAGTACTTC. Residues: CASSLGTGTYEQYF.